This T cell receptor (beta chain) was sequenced during a study of spatial heterogeneity in lung cancer. Across the whole study: Raw sequencing reads included, on average, more than eight appearances of each unique TCR and UMI combination.

This sample's time point: sample taken at primary tumor resection. Unsorted whole RNA samples from tumor, nontumor lung or frozen PBMC were sequenced. TCRdb reanalysed the 5' RACE reads using MiXCR and keeps one entry per CDR3 protein. Of more than 2,500 distinct CDR3 sequences in the sample, around 6.3% were seen once. This clonotype was observed many times. The antigen remains undetermined. Findings and limits, study-wide: Ubiquitous and regional expanded TCR counts correlated with ubiquitous and regional nonsynonymous mutations, respectively. Mutation tallies in tumors tracked expanded intratumoral alpha and beta TCR counts.

The sequencing used lung tumor tissue, collected at surgery. The receptor was derived from a male donor with early-stage non-small cell lung cancer.

For the CDR3, the DNA is TGCGCCAGCCGATACAGGTCCAGCACCGGGGAGCTGTTTTTT. Protein: CASRYRSSTGELFF. The chain carries TRBV10-2 and TRBJ2-2; possibly TRBD1 for D (5 bases). V lost 8 bases to trimming and J lost 4 bases, with 14 bases between them. CDR1 is WSHSY, CDR2 SAAADI, per germline. The CDR3 consists of 14 residues.